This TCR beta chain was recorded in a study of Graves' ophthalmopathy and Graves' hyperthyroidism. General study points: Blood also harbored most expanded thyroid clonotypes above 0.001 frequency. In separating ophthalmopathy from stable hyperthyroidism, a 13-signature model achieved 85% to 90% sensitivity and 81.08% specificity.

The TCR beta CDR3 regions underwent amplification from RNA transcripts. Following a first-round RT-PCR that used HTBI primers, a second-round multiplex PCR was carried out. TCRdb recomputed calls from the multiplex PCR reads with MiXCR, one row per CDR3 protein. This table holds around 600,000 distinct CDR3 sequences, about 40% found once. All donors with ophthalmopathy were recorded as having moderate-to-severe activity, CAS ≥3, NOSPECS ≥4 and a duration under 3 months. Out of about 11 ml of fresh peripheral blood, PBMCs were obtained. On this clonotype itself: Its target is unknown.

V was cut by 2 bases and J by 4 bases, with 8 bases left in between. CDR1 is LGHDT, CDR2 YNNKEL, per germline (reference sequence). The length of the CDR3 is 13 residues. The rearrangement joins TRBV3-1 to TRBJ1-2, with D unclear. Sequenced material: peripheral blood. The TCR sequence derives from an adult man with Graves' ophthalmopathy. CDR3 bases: TGTGCCAGCAGCCAAAGGGCCGGCTATGGCTACACCTTC. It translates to CASSQRAGYGYTF.